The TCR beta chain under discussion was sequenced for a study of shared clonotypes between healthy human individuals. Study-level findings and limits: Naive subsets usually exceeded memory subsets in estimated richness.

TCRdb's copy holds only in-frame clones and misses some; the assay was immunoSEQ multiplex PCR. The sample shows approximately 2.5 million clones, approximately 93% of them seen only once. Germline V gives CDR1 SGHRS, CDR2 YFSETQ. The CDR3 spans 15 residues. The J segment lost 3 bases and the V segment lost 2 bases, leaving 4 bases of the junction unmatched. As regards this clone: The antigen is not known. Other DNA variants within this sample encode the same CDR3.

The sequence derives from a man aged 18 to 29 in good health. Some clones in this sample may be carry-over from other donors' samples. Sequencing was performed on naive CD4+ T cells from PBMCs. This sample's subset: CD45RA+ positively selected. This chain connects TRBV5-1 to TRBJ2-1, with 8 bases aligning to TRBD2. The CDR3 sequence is CASSFGLAGYNEQFF. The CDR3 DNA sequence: TGCGCCAGCAGCTTTGGTCTAGCGGGCTACAATGAGCAGTTCTTC.